This paragraph reports one T cell receptor (beta chain). Its antigen specificity is not known. Within one base of it there is no much larger clone, and no base qualities were kept. These data originate in a study of blood T cell repertoires in COVID-19 (dated by TCRdb to 2020 to 2021). For context, the study as a whole: The collaborator samples originated in the United States, Italy and Spain and spanned the acute and convalescent phases of COVID-19. The prospective study material was composed of cDNA or gDNA derived from T cells, B-cell-depleted T cells, or PBMCs. Deeply sampled blood TCRbeta repertoires from subjects exposed to, actively infected with, or recovered from COVID-19 were included in the dataset. The repertoires were released in a freely available public database meant as a resource for research on the immune response to SARS-CoV-2. Samples were obtained from the ongoing ImmuneRACE study (first 160 participants) and from some 1,300 subjects provided by 6 global collaborators. A de-identified subject ID, COVID-19 status, age in years and sex were almost always included in the sample metadata. Where available, HLA class I and class II types were obtained from metadata supplied by the sample provider rather than from assay-based typing. Summary of the overall study and its limitations: The quantity of clinical and demographic metadata differed by source and by participant and was supplied without curation.

Whole blood was collected in K2EDTA tubes by collaborating institutions according to the institutions' own protocols. For TCRbeta analysis, collaborator samples were shipped as frozen whole blood, as isolated PBMCs, or as DNA extracted from either sample type. Counted from cysteine to phenylalanine, this CDR3 has 14 amino acids. Just the 42-base CDR3 DNA is kept, in frame starting at base 1. V loses 6 bases, J loses 0 bases, and the germline ends lie 8 bases apart. As encoded in the germline V gene, CDR1 is MNHEY while CDR2 is SVGEGT. TCRbeta CDR3 regions were amplified from genomic DNA using the immunoSEQ Assay, a bias-controlled multiplex PCR. For the original study's pipeline: The number of nucleated cells in each sample was estimated by amplification of reference gene primers within the assay. To quantify the absolute abundance of each unique TCRbeta CDR3 rearrangement, sequence reads were collapsed and filtered. For each sample, productive Simpson clonality was calculated as the square root of Simpson's diversity index over productive rearrangements. TCRdb took this table from immuneACCESS and kept in-frame rearrangements with V and J called. Such tables lack part of the clones; where checked against another copy, unresolved V genes explain under half of the gap, and the rest is unexplained. V and J calls and clone size are those listed in that table; D and trimming were worked out from the DNA. This sample comprises over 70,000 clones, about 87% of them detected only once. The top ten constitute approximately 10% of the sample.

The sequence joins TRBV6-2 or TRBV6-3 to TRBJ1-4, with TRBD1 tentatively as D gene (6 bases match). The sequenced sample was peripheral blood. The sequence was obtained from an older man with acute or convalescent COVID-19. CDR3 region: CASSRTATNEKLFF. The sequenced DNA: TGTGCCAGCAGCAGGACAGCAACTAATGAAAAACTGTTTTTT.